These 15 T cell receptor beta chains originate from one sample sequenced in a study of shared T cell receptors in the human thymus. Clones were sequenced by immunoSEQ multiplex PCR, and TCRdb holds only the in-frame ones, with some missing. Of approximately 760,000 clones listed, roughly 88% are singletons. These data were also filed under a second study, of human thymus T cells.

Sequencing input: thymocytes. These receptors were collected from a girl under three years old with a congenital heart defect.

This chain joins TRBV15 and TRBJ2-1; 7 bases are shared with TRBD1. CDR1 and CDR2 (germline): LNHNV, YYDKDF (reference sequence). The CDR3 length is 13 residues. J gave up 7 bases and V 3 bases, and 3 bases lay outside the gene matches. Here the CDR3 reads CATSRTGLNEQFF. CDR3 DNA sequence: TGTGCCACCAGCAGGACAGGGTTAAATGAGCAGTTCTTC. Based on the CDR3 plus reference TRBV15 and TRBJ2-1, the full variable domain is DAMVIQNPRYQVTQFGKPVTLSCSQTLNHNVMYWYQQKSSQAPKLLFHYYDKDFNNEADTPDNFQSRRPNTSFCFLDIRSPGLGDTAMYLCATSRTGLNEQFFGPGTRLTVL.

V usage is TRBV5-1 and J usage is TRBJ1-2, with D tentatively TRBD1 (5 bases). The CDR3 extends over 12 amino acids. Germline CDR1 and CDR2: SGHRS and YFSETQ. V shed 4 bases and J shed 5 bases, with 9 bases lying between them. Here the CDR3 DNA reads TGCGCCAGCAGCGGCGGGGCATATGGCTACACCTTC. Translated: CASSGGAYGYTF.

The gene calls are TRBV25-1 and TRBJ2-1; D is unresolved. This CDR3 region has 14 residues. Trimming took 3 bases from V and 10 from J, leaving 16 bases between them. Looked up from germline, CDR1 is MGHDK and CDR2 is SYGVNS. CDR3 in DNA: TGTGCCAGCAGTGAGATATTGACACCAGGCGAGCAGTTCTTC. Translation: CASSEILTPGEQFF.

The CDR3 sequence is CASSLRRYGYTF. As DNA, the CDR3 is TGTGCCAGCAGTCTCAGGAGGTATGGCTACACCTTC. The chain is built from TRBV27 and TRBJ1-2; D is uncertain. CDR3 length: 12 residues. V was pared by 5 bases and J by 5 bases, with 9 bases between. Germline CDR1 MNHEY, CDR2 SMNVEV (reference sequence).

In its sample, this clone was seen once. This sequence joins TRBV2 and TRBJ1-1; TRBD1 agrees at 7 bases. Germline CDR1 is SNHLY and CDR2 is FYNNEI. The V segment lost 7 bases and the J segment 0 bases; nucleotides outside the gene matches: 11. This CDR3 region has 16 residues. The CDR3 reads CASTLGQAEMNTEAFF. The CDR3 DNA sequence: TGTGCCAGCACCCTTGGACAGGCAGAAATGAACACTGAAGCTTTCTTT.

The genes are TRBV5-1 and TRBJ1-3; D may be TRBD1 (5 bases). CDR1 is SGHRS and CDR2 is YFSETQ in the germline V gene. V lost 5 bases and J 1 base, leaving 19 bases between the germline ends. The CDR3 covers 17 residues. The CDR3 DNA follows: TGCGCCAGCAGGCGCGCGGGGGGACCGGCTTCTGGAAACACCATATATTTT. It yields the protein CASRRAGGPASGNTIYF.

The V call is TRBV6-1, the J call TRBJ1-5; D is ambiguous. CDR3 size: 12 residues. Germline values: CDR1 MNHNS, CDR2 SASEGT. V was cut by 6 bases and J by 7 bases, with 10 bases left in between. CDR3 loop: CASRETWQPQHF. The CDR3 DNA reads TGTGCCAGCAGAGAGACATGGCAGCCCCAGCATTTT.

This sequence joins TRBV25-1 and TRBJ2-1; 7 bases line up with TRBD1. Germline V gene sequence: CDR1 MGHDK, CDR2 SYGVNS. With V trimmed by 6 bases and J by 4 bases, 12 bases remained unmatched. The CDR3 contains 16 residues. The CDR3 DNA reads as TGTGCCAGCAGCGGACAGGCGAAAATAGTTTACAATGAGCAGTTCTTC. Amino acids: CASSGQAKIVYNEQFF.

In the case of this clone: This is likely a read error, given that the CDR3 carries no conserved phenylalanine or tryptophan at its end. This chain links TRBV20-1 with TRBJ1-1; tentative D call: TRBD1 (5 bases). V was shortened by 6 bases and J by 8 bases, with 10 bases between the two germline ends. There are 10 residues in the CDR3. The germline V gene has CDR1 DFQATT and CDR2 SNEGSKA (reference sequence). This CDR3 is CSARGGEAFL. The DNA of the CDR3 is TGCAGTGCCCGTGGGGGGGAAGCTTTCCTT.

The chain carries TRBV19 and TRBJ1-5, with 7 bases identical to TRBD1. Germline V gene lookup returns CDR1 LNHDA and CDR2 SQIVND (reference sequence). The CDR3 consists of 16 residues. Unmatched junction bases numbered 9, after V lost 3 bases and J lost 4 bases. Written as DNA, the CDR3 is TGTGCCAGTAGTATGAAAACGGACAGGCAAAATCAGCCCCAGCATTTT. Translated, it gives CASSMKTDRQNQPQHF. Combining the CDR3 with reference TRBV19 and TRBJ1-5 gives the whole variable domain DGGITQSPKYLFRKEGQNVTLSCEQNLNHDAMYWYRQDPGQGLRLIYYSQIVNDFQKGDIAEGYSVSREKKESFPLTVTSAQKNPTAFYLCASSMKTDRQNQPQHFGDGTRLSIL.

This clone is a singleton in its sample. The rearrangement joins TRBV7-2 to TRBJ2-7; a possible D gene is TRBD1 (5 bases). V lost 1 base and J lost 2, with 15 bases in between. The CDR3 has 16 residues. Germline-derived CDR1 and CDR2 are SGHTA and FQGNSA. The DNA for the CDR3 is TGTGCCAGCAGCTTAGTTGGGGCGGTTGGGGCCTACGAGCAGTACTTC. This codes for CASSLVGAVGAYEQYF. The full variable domain, its missing parts supplied by reference TRBV7-2 and TRBJ2-7, is GAGVSQSPSNKVTEKGKDVELRCDPISGHTALYWYRQSLGQGLEFLIYFQGNSAPDKSGLPSDRFSAERTGGSVSTLTIQRTQQEDSAVYLCASSLVGAVGAYEQYFGPGTRLTVT.

The chain is built from TRBV4-2 and TRBJ1-2; the D gene is possibly TRBD1 (5 bases). In germline, CDR1 is LGHNA, CDR2 YNFKEQ. V was shortened by 4 bases and J by 7 bases, with 16 bases between the two germline ends. The CDR3 has 14 amino acids. Here the CDR3 reads CASSPEEGDPGYTF. CDR3 in DNA: TGTGCCAGCAGCCCCGAGGAAGGGGATCCTGGCTACACCTTC.

In its sample, this clone was seen once. The chain links TRBV19 to TRBJ2-2; perhaps TRBD2 as D (5 bases). Trimming left V 3 bases short and J 1 base short, with 15 bases between. The V gene's germline CDR1 is LNHDA and CDR2 SQIVND (reference sequence). The CDR3 is made up of 17 amino acids. The DNA of the CDR3 is TGTGCCAGTAGTATGAGGTCCCCTGAGGGGAACACCGGGGAGCTGTTTTTT. This sequence encodes CASSMRSPEGNTGELFF.

This clone was seen just once. This rearrangement joins TRBV5-6 to TRBJ1-2; D perhaps matches TRBD1 (5 bases). Trimming removed 0 bases from V and 4 bases from J, with 13 bases in between. Germline V gene data show CDR1 as SGHDT and CDR2 as YYEEEE. The CDR3 has 15 amino acids. In DNA form, the CDR3 reads TGTGCCAGCAGCTTGGGCGGGACCTGGGGCTATGGCTACACCTTC. Translation gives CASSLGGTWGYGYTF.

V gene TRBV5-4 combines with J gene TRBJ2-3; possible D gene TRBD1, 5 bases. Trimming took 1 base from V and 0 from J, leaving 12 bases between them. CDR3 length: 16 amino acids. Germline V gives CDR1 SGHNT, CDR2 YYREEE (reference sequence). DNA of the CDR3: TGTGCCAGCAGCTTGTACTCAGGGTGGAGCACAGATACGCAGTATTTT. Translation: CASSLYSGWSTDTQYF. The variable domain in full, with the rest retrieved from reference TRBV5-4 and TRBJ2-3, is ETGVTQSPTHLIKTRGQQVTLRCSSQSGHNTVSWYQQALGQGPQFIFQYYREEENGRGNFPPRFSGLQFPNYSSELNVNALELDDSALYLCASSLYSGWSTDTQYFGPGTRLTVL.